This T cell receptor (beta chain) is drawn from a study of shared clonotypes between healthy human individuals (dated by TCRdb to between 2020 and 2021). Regarding the complete study: The cohort included three men and two women between 18 and 49 years of age. Leukapheresis yielded between about 0.8 and 8.9 billion PBMCs per donor. For each donor, CD4 naive and CD4 memory were each given three plates, CD8 naive was given two plates, and CD8 memory was given one plate. To estimate repertoire size and how much clonotype sharing occurs between individuals, the study deeply sequenced the blood TCR repertoires of roughly 5 healthy adults. Libraries were prepared and TCR repertoires were sequenced by different laboratories using diverse techniques, in order to increase sequencing depth and limit assay-specific biases. The paper's findings and limits, for the study overall: Incomplete sequencing was indicated by rarefaction of sorted-subset datasets, despite the large sequencing depth. Larger estimated clonotype richness was generally found for naive subsets than for memory subsets. Higher generation probabilities were observed for clonotypes shared by all four sorted-subset donors than for non-shared clonotypes. Sampling was restricted to blood, and TCR repertoires in tissues likely differ from the TCR repertoires found in blood. Across a few donors, approximately 5% of naive CD4, roughly 3.4% of naive CD8, 2% to 2.5% of memory CD4, and under 0.45% of memory CD8 clonotypes were shared. Because the study included only a small number of donors, the genetic and exposure-history diversity represented was limited. Pairwise subsampling led to the expectation that sequencing depth would affect the degree of clonotype sharing among donors.

Using the deep immunoSEQ assay, TCR CDR3 regions were amplified from genomic DNA by multiplex PCR. Extracted genomic DNA from each cell subset was spread evenly across all wells of several immunoSEQ 96-well plates, with each plate serving as a replicate. For sorted subsets, about 0.2 ug genomic DNA, equal to 25,000 to 35,000 T cell genomes, was loaded into each replicate PCR. Purified libraries were quantified with a Qubit 3.0 fluorometer, sized on a Bioanalyzer 2100, and re-quantified with the KAPA Library Quantification kit. Every immunoSEQ 96-well plate was sequenced on a separate single-read 150-cycle Illumina NextSeq 550 flow cell. The paper's processing steps were these. The immunoSEQ output contained only junctional sequences without quality scores, so filtering could not match that applied to full-length reads. Sequences were annotated with PyIR, a Python wrapper for IgBLAST v1.9, and V/J genes and CDR3 were assigned using IMGT germline references. Reads were filtered out if the reads had weak V/J assignments (E-value above 1e-6), no CDR3, stop codons, out-of-frame junctions, or ambiguous translated residues. V3J clonotypes were defined as sequences sharing an identical inferred V gene, J gene, and CDR3 amino acid sequence. To compute the percentage overlap between repertoires, the number of shared unique clonotypes was divided by the size of the smaller repertoire. RTK rarefaction, the Chao1 estimator, and Recon v2.1 estimates of unobserved clonotypes were used to assess repertoire richness. For all TCRbeta clonotypes obtained by the gDNA method from several donors, generation probabilities were computed with OLGA. TCRdb re-hosts the immuneACCESS table, in-frame sequences only. Its copies lack some clones; in the studies checked, an unresolved V gene accounts for under half of them, and the cause for the rest is not known. V and J calls plus clone size are reproduced from that table; the DNA served to infer D and trimming. The table for this sample lists about 680,000 clones; around 78% of them were counted only once. Clones ranked in the top ten supply around 1.7% of the sample.

This clone was recorded once. What this receptor recognizes is not known. Base quality data are lacking; no much larger clone is found one base away. CDR1 and CDR2 (WNHNN, SYGVQD) derive from the germline V gene (reference sequence). The CDR3 holds 15 amino acids from the cysteine to the phenylalanine. CDR3 DNA is the only sequence kept; it has 45 bases, read in frame from the first base. Trimming at the junction amounts to 2 bases on V and 4 bases on J, and the germline ends lie 12 bases apart. Healthy HIV-negative adults with no recently reported acute infections or vaccinations were included as donors. Only Caucasian adults living in Nashville, Tennessee, USA were represented among the donors. Magnetic negative selection was used to enrich CD4+ T cells, after which naive cells were positively selected on CD45RA and the negative fraction became the memory subset. After blood collection by leukapheresis, PBMCs were isolated using Ficoll-Histopaque density gradient centrifugation and then cryopreserved in the vapor phase of liquid nitrogen. Analytical flow cytometry was used to check the purity and quantity of every magnetically sorted T cell population. Genomic DNA was isolated from every sorted fraction and measured by UV absorbance on a Nanodrop 2000c.

Specimen: memory CD4+ T cells sorted from blood. Interpreted using the paper, the cell subset or site label stands for: CD45RA-negative fraction. The source of this sequence is a woman between 25 and 40 years old in good health. Rearrangement joined TRBV10-1 to TRBJ2-1; the best D guess is TRBD2, with 5 bases matching. The CDR3 in this case is CASSEGVRLYNEQFF. The DNA reads TGCGCCAGCAGTGAGGGGGTCAGACTATACAATGAGCAGTTCTTC.